The 16 T cell receptor beta chains given below trace back to one sample, sequenced in a study of blood T cell repertoires in COVID-19. The repertoire was sequenced with immunoSEQ multiplex PCR; TCRdb's copy has only in-frame clones and lacks some. The sample records 150,000 or so clones, roughly 87% being singletons. Sequenced material: PBMCs or T cells enriched from blood (not recorded which). The receptors derive from a man between 50 and 59 years old who had recovered from COVID-19.

This CDR3 reads CASSPGTRETDTQYF. The CDR3 bases are TGTGCCAGCAGCCCCGGGACTAGAGAGACAGATACGCAGTATTTT. The rearrangement joins TRBV6-5 to TRBJ2-3, with 8 nucleotides matching TRBD2. Trimming removed 6 bases from V and 3 bases from J; junction bases left unmatched: 8. The CDR3 is made up of 15 amino acids. CDR1 is MNHEY, CDR2 SVGAGI, per germline.

CDR3 sequence (DNA): TGCAGCGCTCGGCCCGGGACAGCAAACTCGTATACTGAAGCTTTCTTT. Amino acid sequence: CSARPGTANSYTEAFF. The V and J genes are TRBV29-1 and TRBJ1-1; 7 bases agree with TRBD1. The CDR3 has 16 residues. CDR1 is SQVTM, CDR2 ANQGSEA, per germline. V lost 7 bases, J lost 5 bases, and 19 bases stayed unmatched.

The table lists this clone with a count of one. This rearrangement joins TRBV7-6 to TRBJ1-5, with D maybe TRBD1 (6 bases). V gave up 1 base and J gave up 1 base, with 8 bases separating them. Germline loops: CDR1 SGHVS, CDR2 FNYEAQ. This CDR3 has 15 residues. This chain's CDR3 is CASSLGGQSNQPQHF. In nucleotides, the CDR3 is TGTGCCAGCAGCTTAGGGGGACAAAGCAATCAGCCCCAGCATTTT.

The chain is built from TRBV23-1 and TRBJ1-2, with D perhaps matching TRBD1 (5 bases). TRBV23-1 is placed among ORFs of uncertain function. V lost 3 bases, J lost 6 bases, and 14 bases lay in between. The CDR3 length is 14 residues. CDR3 in DNA: TGCGCCAGCAGTCATTCGGGGGTGTCCCATGGCTACACCTTC. Its translation: CASSHSGVSHGYTF.

The V call is TRBV5-1, the J call TRBJ2-6; 7 nucleotides align to TRBD1. The CDR3 length is 18 residues. Losses at the gene ends were 2 bases for V and 2 bases for J; bases not matched to a gene: 10. Germline lookup yields CDR1 SGHRS and CDR2 YFSETQ. Written as DNA, the CDR3 is TGCGCCAGCAGCTTCGGTTTATACAGGGGTCCTGGGGCCAACGTCCTGACTTTC. This codes for CASSFGLYRGPGANVLTF.

The chain joins TRBV27 to TRBJ1-6; 7 bases agree with TRBD1. V lost 6 bases to trimming and J lost 0 bases; unmatched junction nucleotides: 5. The CDR3 extends over 16 amino acids. CDR1 is MNHEY and CDR2 is SMNVEV in the germline V gene (reference sequence). CDR3 amino acids: CASRGGFGSYNSPLHF. DNA of the CDR3: TGTGCCAGCAGAGGGGGCTTTGGCTCCTATAATTCACCCCTCCACTTT.

The chain has TRBV12-3 or TRBV12-4 and TRBJ1-6; no clear D gene. Trimming took 3 bases from V and 10 from J, leaving 10 bases between them. The CDR3 loop spans 13 amino acids. CDR3 sequence: CASSFNARSPLHF. The CDR3 DNA reads TGTGCCAGCAGTTTTAATGCCAGATCACCCCTCCACTTT.

This clone came up a few times. The chain uses TRBV28 and TRBJ2-2; 7 bases are a match to TRBD1. CDR1 and CDR2 (germline): MDHEN, SYDVKM. The CDR3 runs 13 residues. J gave up 6 bases and V 6 bases, and 4 bases lay outside the gene matches. CDR3 region: CASSRGQAGELFF. The CDR3, as DNA: TGTGCCAGCAGCAGAGGACAGGCCGGGGAGCTGTTTTTT. Complete variable domain (other parts from reference TRBV28 and TRBJ2-2): DVKVTQSSRYLVKRTGEKVFLECVQDMDHENMFWYRQDPGLGLRLIYFSYDVKMKEKGDIPEGYSVSREKKERFSLILESASTNQTSMYLCASSRGQAGELFFGEGSRLTVL.

V is TRBV5-4 and J is TRBJ2-3; possibly TRBD2 for D (5 bases). There are 16 residues in the CDR3. V lost 3 bases and J 2 bases, leaving 16 bases between the germline ends. Germline values: CDR1 SGHNT, CDR2 YYREEE (reference sequence). CDR3: CASSSESGPATDTQYF. The CDR3 nucleotides read TGTGCCAGCAGCTCGGAGAGCGGCCCCGCCACAGATACGCAGTATTTT. Looking up the rest from reference TRBV5-4 and TRBJ2-3 gives the full variable domain: ETGVTQSPTHLIKTRGQQVTLRCSSQSGHNTVSWYQQALGQGPQFIFQYYREEENGRGNFPPRFSGLQFPNYSSELNVNALELDDSALYLCASSSESGPATDTQYFGPGTRLTVL.

The chain carries TRBV28 and TRBJ1-4; D not resolved. Germline V gene data show CDR1 as MDHEN and CDR2 as SYDVKM. The V gene lost 2 bases and the J gene lost 6 bases, with 10 bases spanning the gap. This CDR3 has 14 residues. The CDR3 nucleotides read TGTGCCAGCAGTTTAGGACTCGGGGATGAAAAACTGTTTTTT. Residues: CASSLGLGDEKLFF.

The V call is TRBV6-5, the J call TRBJ1-1; D perhaps matches TRBD1 (5 bases). This CDR3 region has 12 residues. Between the trimmed V and J ends, which lost 5 bases and 5 bases, there was a span of 9 bases. The germline V gene has CDR1 MNHEY and CDR2 SVGAGI. The CDR3 DNA sequence: TGTGCCAGCAGTCGCCCAGGGACTGAAGCTTTCTTT. Protein: CASSRPGTEAFF.

This chain joins TRBV29-1 and TRBJ1-3, with a possible D match to TRBD1 (5 bases). From germline, CDR1 is SQVTM and CDR2 ANQGSEA. The V end lost 7 bases, the J end lost 0 bases, and 13 bases lay between the germline ends. This CDR3 has 14 amino acids. For the CDR3, the DNA is TGCAGCGCCCATACAGGTACCTCTGGAAACACCATATATTTT. Its translation is CSAHTGTSGNTIYF.

This chain links TRBV10-1 with TRBJ2-1; 15 nucleotides match TRBD2. CDR1 WNHNN and CDR2 SYGVQD come from the germline V gene (reference sequence). The CDR3 extends over 21 amino acids. With V trimmed by 2 bases and J by 2 bases, 13 bases remained unmatched. The CDR3 here is CASSEASQGTSGGMPYNEQFF. The DNA for the CDR3 is TGCGCCAGCAGTGAGGCGTCTCAAGGGACTAGCGGGGGGATGCCCTACAATGAGCAGTTCTTC.

The V gene is TRBV29-1, the J gene TRBJ1-5; TRBD1 is a possible D gene (6 bases). Germline assignment: CDR1 SQVTM and CDR2 ANQGSEA. This CDR3 is 13 amino acids long. Trimming left V 6 bases short and J 5 bases short, with 14 bases between. CDR3 protein: CSVKQGVDQPQHF. CDR3 DNA sequence: TGCAGCGTAAAACAGGGTGTGGATCAGCCCCAGCATTTT.

The CDR3 here is CASSWGQAYSYEQYF. For the CDR3, the DNA is TGTGCCAGCAGTTGGGGACAGGCTTACTCCTACGAGCAGTACTTC. This chain joins TRBV7-9 and TRBJ2-7, with 8 bases matching TRBD1. The CDR3 covers 15 residues. Losses at the gene ends were 6 bases for V and 0 bases for J; bases not matched to a gene: 7. Germline V lookup: CDR1 SEHNR, CDR2 FQNEAQ (reference sequence).

This sequence joins TRBV2 and TRBJ2-1, with 8 bases that match TRBD1. V lost 10 bases to trimming and J lost 5 bases; unmatched junction nucleotides: 7. The germline CDR1 and CDR2 sequences are SNHLY and FYNNEI. The CDR3 is 13 amino acids. As DNA, the CDR3 is TGTGCCACCGACAGACAGGGGAACAATGAGCAGTTCTTC. It encodes CATDRQGNNEQFF.